A selection of T cell receptor beta chains follows, all from one sample in a study of Graves' ophthalmopathy and Graves' hyperthyroidism. MiXCR was run by TCRdb on the multiplex PCR reads, yielding one entry per CDR3 protein. There are about 620,000 distinct CDR3 sequences in the sample; about 20% occur only once, and more than 5.5% lies in the top ten. Sequencing was carried out using peripheral blood. These receptors were obtained from a woman younger than 30 with stable Graves' hyperthyroidism. Some clones in this sample may be carry-over from other donors' samples. The CDR3 runs from the conserved cysteine through the conserved F or W. Each record gives: CDR3 length, V gene, D gene, clone size, J gene, CDR3 protein, CDR3 DNA. D genes are given only for firm matches. Rows give clone size only sometimes, using once, few, many, or a class for an expanded clone.

>15|TRBV6-5|.|.|TRBJ1-1
CASSYSKGTFGEAFF
TGTGCCAGCAGTTACTCGAAGGGGACATTTGGTGAAGCTTTCTTT
>14|TRBV19|.|many|TRBJ1-1
CASSMRQQNTEAFF
TGTGCCAGTAGTATGCGACAGCAGAACACTGAAGCTTTCTTT
>14|TRBV6-5|.|.|TRBJ1-5
CASSESRGAQPQHF
TGTGCCAGCAGTGAGTCGAGGGGGGCGCAGCCCCAGCATTTT
>11|TRBV28|.|.|TRBJ2-7
CASSEGWEQYF
TGTGCCAGCAGTGAGGGGTGGGAGCAGTACTTC
>14|TRBV19|TRBD2|.|TRBJ2-5
CASSIRWDGRAQYF
TGTGCCAGTAGTATTAGGTGGGACGGGAGGGCCCAGTACTTC
>14|TRBV4-1|.|many|TRBJ1-2
CASSQDDTYGGYTF
TGCGCCAGCAGCCAAGATGATACCTACGGAGGCTACACCTTC
>16|TRBV12-3/TRBV12-4|TRBD1|many|TRBJ1-5
CASSKDNRGLNQPQHF
TGTGCCAGCAGTAAGGATAACAGGGGGCTAAACCAGCCCCAGCATTTT
>15|TRBV7-9|.|many|TRBJ1-1
CASSSAYRTNTEAFF
TGTGCCAGCAGCTCCGCCTACAGGACGAACACTGAAGCTTTCTTT
>16|TRBV6-1|.|.|TRBJ2-7
CASSGSLTQGFYEQYF
TGTGCCAGCAGTGGAAGCCTAACACAGGGCTTCTACGAGCAGTACTTC
>14|TRBV10-3|.|few|TRBJ1-2
CAIRNRAANYGYTF
TGTGCCATCAGAAACAGGGCGGCCAACTATGGCTACACCTTC
>13|TRBV19|.|.|TRBJ1-1
CASSISKNTEAFF
TGTGCCAGTAGTATATCGAAGAACACTGAAGCTTTCTTT
>14|TRBV6-2/TRBV6-3|.|many|TRBJ2-7
CASEGLASSYEQYF
TGTGCCAGCGAGGGACTCGCGAGCTCCTACGAGCAGTACTTC
>12|TRBV6-2/TRBV6-3|.|many|TRBJ2-7
CASTRTPYEQYF
TGTGCCAGCACCAGGACCCCCTACGAGCAGTACTTC
>14|TRBV6-5|.|many|TRBJ1-1
CASSLVGLYTEAFF
TGTGCCAGCAGTTTGGTGGGCTTGTACACTGAAGCTTTCTTT
>14|TRBV6-1|TRBD1|few|TRBJ2-2
CASDRGLNTGELLF
TGTGCCAGTGACAGGGGTCTGAACACCGGGGAGCTGCTTTTT
>14|TRBV6-1|.|many|TRBJ1-2
CASTEELSNYGYTF
TGTGCCAGCACGGAAGAGCTCTCGAACTATGGCTACACCTTC
>16|TRBV12-3/TRBV12-4|TRBD2|.|TRBJ2-5
CARSRGSGRPQETQYF
TGTGCCCGCAGCCGGGGTAGCGGGAGACCCCAAGAGACCCAGTACTTC
>15|TRBV7-9|.|.|TRBJ1-6
CASSLVAGLGSPLHF
TGTGCCAGCAGCTTAGTGGCGGGGCTAGGGTCACCCCTCCACTTT
>18|TRBV15|.|many|TRBJ1-2
CATSQGRGVGQTSYGYTF
TGTGCCACCAGCCAGGGAAGAGGAGTTGGTCAGACGAGCTATGGCTACACCTTC
>17|TRBV9|TRBD2|few|TRBJ2-7
CASSVGGLAGGSYEQYF
TGTGCCAGCAGCGTAGGAGGACTAGCGGGAGGATCCTACGAGCAGTACTTC
>13|TRBV2|.|.|TRBJ1-1
CASTGEGFTEAFF
TGTGCCAGCACGGGGGAAGGGTTCACTGAAGCTTTCTTT
>13|TRBV12-3/TRBV12-4|.|few|TRBJ1-2
CASSLVGADGYTF
TGTGCCAGCAGTTTAGTAGGGGCGGATGGCTACACCTTC
>13|TRBV29-1|TRBD1|.|TRBJ2-5
CSVDATGWETQYF
TGCAGCGTGGATGCGACAGGGTGGGAGACCCAGTACTTC
>15|TRBV7-6|TRBD1|.|TRBJ2-7
CASSLQTGGGYEQYF
TGTGCCAGCAGCTTGCAGACAGGGGGCGGCTACGAGCAGTACTTC
>16|TRBV6-5|.|.|TRBJ1-2
CASSYSTMAGTYGYTF
TGTGCCAGCAGTTACTCGACGATGGCGGGGACATATGGCTACACCTTC
>14|TRBV6-1|TRBD1|many|TRBJ1-2
CASIRTGGKYGYTF
TGTGCCAGCATCCGGACAGGGGGGAAATATGGCTACACCTTC
>15|TRBV6-5|.|.|TRBJ1-1
CASSYLEGQSGEAFF
TGTGCCAGCAGTTACTTAGAAGGACAGTCAGGTGAAGCTTTCTTT
>17|TRBV14|TRBD2|.|TRBJ2-2
CASSLFPTGGGTGELFF
TGTGCCAGCAGTCTCTTCCCAACGGGAGGTGGCACCGGGGAGCTGTTTTTT
>12|TRBV30|.|many|TRBJ2-5
CAWNTIMEAQYF
TGTGCCTGGAATACAATCATGGAGGCCCAGTACTTC
>16|TRBV19|.|many|TRBJ1-2
CASNIPSRNHNYGYTF
TGTGCCAGTAACATTCCATCGAGGAACCATAACTATGGCTACACCTTC
>15|TRBV2|TRBD1|few|TRBJ2-7
CASSELRDRGYEQYF
TGTGCCAGCAGTGAACTCCGGGACAGGGGCTACGAGCAGTACTTC
>15|TRBV19|.|many|TRBJ1-1
CASSISTPMNTEAFF
TGTGCCAGTAGTATCAGCACACCCATGAACACTGAAGCTTTCTTT
>15|TRBV5-1|.|many|TRBJ1-1
CASSLADGLNTEAFF
TGCGCCAGCAGCTTGGCAGACGGATTGAACACTGAAGCTTTCTTT
>15|TRBV7-9|TRBD1|few|TRBJ1-2
CASSSQGAHFYGYTF
TGTGCCAGCAGCTCCCAGGGGGCGCATTTCTATGGCTACACCTTC
>13|TRBV27|.|.|TRBJ1-1
CASSPIGVPEAFF
TGTGCCAGCAGTCCTATAGGGGTTCCTGAAGCTTTCTTT
>18|TRBV6-2/TRBV6-3|.|many|TRBJ2-2
CASSYSRVGRSNTGELFF
TGTGCCAGCAGTTACTCGAGGGTGGGGCGATCGAACACCGGGGAGCTGTTTTTT
>16|TRBV6-5|.|many|TRBJ1-2
CASSYDFGGDVSGYTF
TGTGCCAGCAGTTACGATTTTGGGGGCGACGTTTCTGGCTACACCTTC
>15|TRBV6-2/TRBV6-3|TRBD1|many|TRBJ2-7
CASSYGQVNSYEQYF
TGTGCCAGCAGTTATGGACAGGTCAACTCCTACGAGCAGTACTTC
>16|TRBV12-3/TRBV12-4|TRBD1|few|TRBJ1-1
CASSLGPGQGVTEAFF
TGTGCCAGCAGCCTAGGGCCGGGACAGGGGGTCACTGAAGCTTTCTTT
>13|TRBV12-3/TRBV12-4|.|few|TRBJ1-1
CASSFAGKAEAFF
TGTGCCAGCAGTTTTGCAGGGAAAGCTGAAGCTTTCTTT
>15|TRBV27|TRBD1|.|TRBJ2-2
CASSLSGTATGELFF
TGTGCCAGCAGTTTATCCGGGACAGCCACCGGGGAGCTGTTTTTT
>11|TRBV18|.|many|TRBJ1-1
CASSPLGEAFF
TGTGCCAGCAGTCCCCTGGGTGAAGCTTTCTTT
>13|TRBV30|.|many|TRBJ2-5
CAWSVLGVETQYF
TGTGCCTGGAGTGTATTAGGGGTAGAGACCCAGTACTTC
>16|TRBV24-1|.|.|TRBJ2-2
CATSDPGHWNTGELFF
TGTGCCACCAGTGACCCGGGACACTGGAACACCGGGGAGCTGTTTTTT
>13|TRBV10-2|.|.|TRBJ2-2
CASSEMWAGELFF
TGCGCCAGCAGTGAGATGTGGGCCGGGGAGCTGTTTTTT
>15|TRBV3-1|TRBD1|many|TRBJ2-7
CASSLRQGSSYEQYF
TGTGCCAGCAGCCTCAGACAGGGAAGCTCCTACGAGCAGTACTTC
>13|TRBV6-1|TRBD1|many|TRBJ2-7
CASSDQGDYEQYF
TGTGCCAGCAGTGATCAGGGGGACTACGAGCAGTACTTC
>12|TRBV3-1|.|few|TRBJ1-1
CASSPPDSAAFF
TGTGCCAGCAGCCCACCGGACAGTGCGGCTTTCTTT
>15|TRBV20-1|.|many|TRBJ2-7
CSAPGSPLAPYEQYF
TGCAGTGCTCCAGGATCCCCCCTAGCTCCATACGAGCAGTACTTC
>15|TRBV10-3|TRBD1|many|TRBJ2-7
CAISPAGTGAYEQYF
TGTGCCATCAGCCCGGCCGGGACAGGGGCCTACGAGCAGTACTTC
>13|TRBV7-2|.|many|TRBJ2-5
CASSQDAHRAQYF
TGTGCCAGCAGCCAGGACGCCCATAGGGCCCAGTACTTC
>13|TRBV20-1|.|many|TRBJ1-1
CSVRLTLNTEAFF
TGCAGTGTTCGTTTGACCCTGAACACTGAAGCTTTCTTT
>15|TRBV6-1|.|many|TRBJ1-2
CASSEGNGGSYGYTF
TGTGCCAGCAGTGAAGGGAATGGAGGGTCCTATGGCTACACCTTC
>14|TRBV6-1|.|many|TRBJ2-7
CASSEPGAPYEQYF
TGTGCCAGCAGTGAGCCCGGGGCTCCCTACGAGCAGTACTTC
>12|TRBV14|.|many|TRBJ1-1
CASSQGQNEAFF
TGTGCCAGCAGCCAAGGTCAGAATGAAGCTTTCTTT
>15|TRBV15|.|many|TRBJ1-6
CATSQAASYNSPLHF
TGTGCCACTTCACAGGCAGCCTCCTATAATTCACCCCTCCACTTT
>14|TRBV5-1|TRBD1|many|TRBJ1-1
CASSPDRDDTEAFF
TGCGCCAGCAGCCCCGACAGGGATGACACTGAAGCTTTCTTT